This entry features one TCR beta chain sequence. These data come from a study of technical replicates of blood from a few donors. Sequencing was performed with immunoSEQ multiplex PCR; in TCRdb, only in-frame clones are kept and a portion is missing. Here the sample spans roughly 79,000 clones, approximately 93% being singletons. Looked up from germline, CDR1 is LNHDA and CDR2 is SQIVND (reference sequence). The CDR3 is made up of 15 amino acids. The V gene end was trimmed by 6 bases and the J gene end by 6 bases; junction bases not matched to a gene: 9. Material for sequencing was T cells isolated from PBMCs. V usage is TRBV19 and J usage is TRBJ1-5; 9 nucleotides match TRBD1. This TCR derives from a human donor in good health. The CDR3: CASRPGTGLGQPQHF. The CDR3 nucleotides are TGTGCCAGTAGGCCAGGGACAGGGTTAGGTCAGCCCCAGCATTTT.